Reported below is one TCR beta chain. This sample stems from a study of blood T cell repertoires in COVID-19. Generated by immunoSEQ multiplex PCR, the TCRdb table keeps only in-frame clones and is missing some. The table lists roughly 160,000 clones, 86% of them singletons. This CDR3 comprises 13 residues. Germline-derived CDR1 and CDR2 are SGHTA and FQGNSA. After removal of 8 bases from V and 7 bases from J, the junction contained 6 bases not matched to a gene. The sequenced material came from peripheral blood. The V gene is TRBV7-2, the J gene TRBJ2-1, with 9 bases fitting TRBD2. The receptor was isolated from a middle-aged man with active or convalescent COVID-19. In nucleotides, the CDR3 is TGTGCCAGCGGGCGGGAGGGCCGGAATGAGCAGTTCTTC. This encodes CASGREGRNEQFF.